This T cell receptor (beta chain) was profiled in a study of beta chain features in type 1 diabetes. Study-wide context: Sorted cells numbering around 100,000,000 were examined across all samples.

The isolated RNA, all of it, was reverse transcribed, so expressed TCRB transcripts were what got sequenced. Roughly 3.6 million reads on average were seen across naive, central memory and regulatory T cell samples. Assay: immunoSEQ multiplex PCR; the TCRdb copy retains only in-frame clones and omits some. The repertoire holds 120,000 to 150,000 clones, with about 51% as singletons. The V end was cut by 1 base, the J end by 6 bases, with 6 bases between. The CDR3 is 13 residues long. Germline V gene sequence: CDR1 MNHNY, CDR2 SVGAGI (reference sequence). One heparinised draw of blood, averaging roughly 0.12 L, came from each donor. General study points: Unsettled here was the matter of whether HLA type influences TCRB rearrangement.

As concerns this clone: Its target is unknown.

The sequenced sample was Tregs from blood. The clonotype comes from a man between 18 and 29 years old in good health. This chain connects TRBV6-6 to TRBJ2-2, with D perhaps matching TRBD2 (5 bases). This chain's CDR3 is CASSYLRAGELFF. CDR3 DNA sequence: TGTGCCAGCAGTTACTTGAGGGCCGGGGAGCTGTTTTTT.